One sample yielded the 26 T cell receptor beta chains listed below, sequenced in a study of cytomegalovirus exposure and HLA in healthy donors. Clones were sequenced by immunoSEQ multiplex PCR, and TCRdb holds only the in-frame ones, with some missing. The top ten clones hold 1% to 1.5% of a sample with 200,000 to 300,000 clones, about 90% of them seen once. Material for sequencing was PBMCs. The receptors shown here come from a woman in her twenties or thirties in good health and CMV-seropositive.

This chain uses TRBV5-1 with TRBJ2-1; 14 bases agree with TRBD2. V was clipped by 0 bases and J by 7 bases; unmatched bases: 3. The germline gives CDR1 SGHRS, CDR2 YFSETQ. This CDR3 has 16 amino acids. CDR3 protein: CASSLEGTSGSNEQFF. The CDR3 bases are TGCGCCAGCAGCTTGGAGGGGACTAGCGGGAGTAATGAGCAGTTCTTC.

The chain is built from TRBV11-3 and TRBJ2-3; D is unresolved. The CDR3 totals 15 residues. Trimming removed 2 bases at V and 2 bases at J, with 11 bases between. Germline V gene lookup returns CDR1 SGHNT and CDR2 YENEEA. The CDR3 here is CASSLPQLLTDTQYF. The CDR3, as DNA: TGTGCCAGCAGCTTACCCCAACTTCTCACAGATACGCAGTATTTT.

J is TRBJ2-4 and V is TRBV11-2, with D possibly being TRBD2 (5 bases). The CDR3 is 15 residues long. Trimming removed 3 bases from V and 0 bases from J, with 9 bases in between. Germline V gene lookup returns CDR1 SGHAT and CDR2 FQNNGV. In DNA, the CDR3 is TGTGCCAGCAGCTTTTCAGGACTAGCCAAAAACATTCAGTACTTC. Translated: CASSFSGLAKNIQYF.

The V gene is TRBV7-2, the J gene TRBJ2-1, with TRBD2 matching 10 bases. Germline V gene data show CDR1 as SGHTA and CDR2 as FQGNSA. J was trimmed by 4 bases and V by 5 bases; bases with no gene match: 8. The CDR3 consists of 16 residues. The CDR3 sequence is CASSPRKRGGYNEQFF. The CDR3 nucleotides are TGTGCCAGCAGCCCCCGAAAGCGGGGGGGGTACAATGAGCAGTTCTTC.

The chain employs TRBV27 and TRBJ2-5; 7 bases map to TRBD2. The length of the CDR3 is 16 residues. Germline trimming cut 5 bases from V and 2 bases from J; bases unmatched to any gene: 11. Germline V CDR1 and CDR2: MNHEY, SMNVEV (reference sequence). The CDR3 is CASSNLAALQQETQYF. DNA for the CDR3: TGTGCCAGCAGTAACCTAGCGGCCCTGCAACAAGAGACCCAGTACTTC.

This sequence joins TRBV5-1 and TRBJ2-1, with 9 bases identical to TRBD2. Germline V CDR1 and CDR2: SGHRS, YFSETQ. This CDR3 has 21 residues. J was trimmed by 0 bases and V by 0 bases; bases with no gene match: 16. The CDR3 loop is CASSLGMRAGAGGPSYNEQFF. CDR3 nucleotides: TGCGCCAGCAGCTTGGGGATGCGAGCGGGGGCGGGAGGGCCCTCCTACAATGAGCAGTTCTTC. Complete variable domain (other parts from reference TRBV5-1 and TRBJ2-1): KAGVTQTPRYLIKTRGQQVTLSCSPISGHRSVSWYQQTPGQGLQFLFEYFSETQRNKGNFPGRFSGRQFSNSRSEMNVSTLELGDSALYLCASSLGMRAGAGGPSYNEQFFGPGTRLTVL.

The chain combines TRBV5-1 with TRBJ2-7; 12 nucleotides match TRBD1. The CDR3 contains 14 residues. The germline gives CDR1 SGHRS, CDR2 YFSETQ. With 4 bases clipped from V and 5 bases from J, the junction kept 4 bases outside the gene matches. The CDR3 region has the DNA TGCGCCAGCAGCCCGGGACAGGGGGCCAACGAGCAGTACTTC. Residues: CASSPGQGANEQYF.

The rearrangement joins TRBV5-1 to TRBJ2-1; no clear D gene. V lost 4 bases and J 3 bases, leaving 8 bases between the germline ends. Germline CDR1 and CDR2: SGHRS and YFSETQ. The CDR3 has 13 residues. CDR3 sequence: CASSNGFYNEQFF. The CDR3 nucleotides read TGCGCCAGCAGCAACGGGTTCTACAATGAGCAGTTCTTC.

The chain uses TRBV6-1 and TRBJ2-7; 9 nucleotides match TRBD2. The CDR3 covers 14 residues. After removal of 3 bases from V and 6 bases from J, the junction contained 6 bases not matched to a gene. CDR1 and CDR2 (germline): MNHNS, SASEGT. CDR3 sequence: CASSDAGGKVEQYF. DNA for the CDR3: TGTGCCAGCAGTGATGCGGGAGGGAAGGTCGAGCAGTACTTC.

This chain links TRBV19 with TRBJ1-2, with 9 bases aligning to TRBD1. Germline CDR1 is LNHDA and CDR2 is SQIVND (reference sequence). The V and J ends lost 5 bases and 8 bases, in that order; junction bases with no gene match: 9. The CDR3 contains 14 residues. CDR3 sequence: CASSPTGQGYGYTF. The CDR3 coding sequence is TGTGCCAGTAGTCCCACGGGACAGGGATACGGCTACACCTTC.

The chain is built from TRBV19 and TRBJ2-5, with D possibly being TRBD2 (5 bases). The germline V and J ends were trimmed by 10 bases and 3 bases, with 21 bases remaining between them. The CDR3 length is 15 residues. From germline, CDR1 is LNHDA and CDR2 SQIVND (reference sequence). The CDR3 DNA follows: TGTGCCACCAGCGTCCTTACTAGTGGAGAAGAGACCCAGTACTTC. Its translation: CATSVLTSGEETQYF.

The V call is TRBV7-8, the J call TRBJ2-7; no reliable D call. The CDR3 is 13 amino acids. Per the germline V gene, CDR1 is SGHVS and CDR2 is FQNEAQ. The V end lost 5 bases, the J end lost 3 bases, and 11 bases lay between the germline ends. CDR3 in amino acids: CASSGVALYEQYF. Here the CDR3 DNA reads TGTGCCAGCAGCGGAGTGGCACTCTACGAGCAGTACTTC.

The V and J genes are TRBV6-5 and TRBJ2-7; TRBD2 might be the D (6 bases). Germline V gene sequence: CDR1 MNHEY, CDR2 SVGAGI. The CDR3 is 14 amino acids. V was pared by 6 bases and J by 0 bases, with 12 bases between. This chain's CDR3 is CASSPASDSYEQYF. CDR3 in DNA: TGTGCCAGCAGCCCCGCTAGCGACTCCTACGAGCAGTACTTC.

The chain combines TRBV19 with TRBJ1-3; D is undetermined. V was shortened by 5 bases and J by 10 bases, with 12 bases between the two germline ends. This CDR3 region has 12 residues. Germline loops: CDR1 LNHDA, CDR2 SQIVND (reference sequence). The DNA for the CDR3 is TGTGCCAGTAGTGCCTACAGTGGGACCATATATTTT. Its protein is CASSAYSGTIYF. Full variable domain (rest looked up from reference TRBV19 and TRBJ1-3): DGGITQSPKYLFRKEGQNVTLSCEQNLNHDAMYWYRQDPGQGLRLIYYSQIVNDFQKGDIAEGYSVSREKKESFPLTVTSAQKNPTAFYLCASSAYSGTIYFGEGSWLTVV.

V usage is TRBV5-1 and J usage is TRBJ1-4, with D possibly being TRBD1 (5 bases). The V gene lost 7 bases and the J gene lost 4 bases, with 20 bases spanning the gap. The length of the CDR3 is 16 residues. CDR1 and CDR2 (germline): SGHRS, YFSETQ. This CDR3 reads CASAQFRTSDNEKLFF. Written as DNA, the CDR3 is TGCGCCAGCGCACAATTCCGGACATCGGATAATGAAAAACTGTTTTTT.

The chain carries TRBV19 and TRBJ1-2, with 7 bases matching TRBD1. This CDR3 is 14 amino acids long. Germline loops: CDR1 LNHDA, CDR2 SQIVND (reference sequence). V was clipped by 3 bases and J by 4 bases; unmatched bases: 5. CDR3 sequence reads: CASSIRTGLYGYTF. DNA for the CDR3: TGTGCCAGTAGTATTAGGACAGGACTCTATGGCTACACCTTC.

V gene TRBV5-1 combines with J gene TRBJ1-2, with D tentatively TRBD1 (6 bases). This CDR3 contains 12 residues. V dropped 4 bases and J dropped 4 bases, with 8 bases sitting between them. Germline CDR1 SGHRS, CDR2 YFSETQ. The CDR3, as DNA: TGCGCCAGCAGCGTACAGGGCTATGGCTACACCTTC. It specifies CASSVQGYGYTF.

This chain uses TRBV28 with TRBJ2-3; TRBD1 is a possible D gene (7 bases). CDR1 and CDR2 from the germline V gene are MDHEN and SYDVKM. This CDR3 region has 15 residues. V was trimmed by 7 bases and J by 3 bases, leaving 17 bases between them. The CDR3 nucleotides read TGTGCCAGCACCCAGGGGGGCAGACTAACAGATACGCAGTATTTT. It specifies CASTQGGRLTDTQYF. Full variable domain (rest looked up from reference TRBV28 and TRBJ2-3): DVKVTQSSRYLVKRTGEKVFLECVQDMDHENMFWYRQDPGLGLRLIYFSYDVKMKEKGDIPEGYSVSREKKERFSLILESASTNQTSMYLCASTQGGRLTDTQYFGPGTRLTVL.

This chain uses TRBV7-8 with TRBJ2-1; TRBD1 is a possible D gene (6 bases). CDR1 is SGHVS, CDR2 FQNEAQ, per germline. Trimming took 1 base from V and 0 from J, leaving 10 bases between them. The CDR3 loop spans 16 amino acids. The CDR3: CASSLEGVSSYNEQFF. In DNA, the CDR3 is TGTGCCAGCAGCTTAGAGGGGGTTAGCTCCTACAATGAGCAGTTCTTC.

The chain uses TRBV5-4 and TRBJ2-1; 8 positions agree with TRBD2. Trimming cost V 9 bases and J 2 bases; bases outside gene matches: 13. The CDR3 spans 16 residues. Germline loops: CDR1 SGHNT, CDR2 YYREEE (reference sequence). The CDR3 protein is CATRSRAGATYNEQFF. The CDR3 DNA follows: TGTGCCACCCGATCCCGAGCGGGAGCTACCTACAATGAGCAGTTCTTC. Based on the CDR3 plus reference TRBV5-4 and TRBJ2-1, the full variable domain is ETGVTQSPTHLIKTRGQQVTLRCSSQSGHNTVSWYQQALGQGPQFIFQYYREEENGRGNFPPRFSGLQFPNYSSELNVNALELDDSALYLCATRSRAGATYNEQFFGPGTRLTVL.

The chain has TRBV4-1 and TRBJ1-1, with D possibly TRBD1 on 5 matching bases. Germline CDR1 reads MGHRA; CDR2 reads YSYEKL. This CDR3 has 16 residues. The V end lost 2 bases, the J end lost 0 bases, and 13 bases lay between the germline ends. The CDR3: CASSQRLGALNTEAFF. In DNA form, the CDR3 reads TGCGCCAGCAGCCAACGACTTGGGGCGTTGAACACTGAAGCTTTCTTT.

V usage is TRBV9 and J usage is TRBJ1-3; 7 nucleotides match TRBD1. The junction had 3 bases not matched to a gene; V was cut back by 0 bases and J by 3 bases. The CDR3 loop spans 15 amino acids. Germline V gene data show CDR1 as SGDLS and CDR2 as YYNGEE. CDR3 region: CASSVAGTVGNTIYF. Written as DNA, the CDR3 is TGTGCCAGCAGCGTAGCGGGGACAGTTGGAAACACCATATATTTT.

This clone showed up just once. V gene TRBV9 combines with J gene TRBJ2-7; 11 positions agree with TRBD2. CDR3 length: 14 residues. With V trimmed by 4 bases and J by 5 bases, 5 bases remained unmatched. CDR1 SGDLS and CDR2 YYNGEE come from the germline V gene. The CDR3 is CASSPRLAGNEQYF. Written as DNA, the CDR3 is TGTGCCAGCAGCCCGCGACTAGCGGGAAACGAGCAGTACTTC.

This chain joins TRBV18 and TRBJ2-7; D is perhaps TRBD1 (6 bases). V was pared by 3 bases and J by 0 bases, with 12 bases between. CDR1 and CDR2 (germline): KGHSH, LQKENI. The CDR3 runs 15 residues. For the CDR3, the DNA is TGTGCCAGCTCACCGAATCAGGGGAGCTCCTACGAGCAGTACTTC. Its protein product is CASSPNQGSSYEQYF.

The J gene is TRBJ2-1, the V gene TRBV29-1; TRBD2 aligns across 14 bases. Per the germline V gene, CDR1 is SQVTM and CDR2 is ANQGSEA. Losses at the gene ends were 3 bases for V and 6 bases for J; bases not matched to a gene: 7. The length of the CDR3 is 16 residues. CDR3 DNA: TGCAGCGTTGACCCCGGGACTAGCGGGAGTTTCAATGAGCAGTTCTTC. Protein sequence: CSVDPGTSGSFNEQFF.

V gene TRBV21-1 combines with J gene TRBJ1-5; TRBD1 reflects the table's D call only, with no check against the DNA. TRBV21-1 is shown as a pseudogene. The CDR3 runs 13 residues. CDR3: CASSKGQFQPQHF. CDR3 bases: TGTGCCAGCAGCAAAGGACAGTTTCAGCCCCAGCATTTT.